These 22 T cell receptor beta chains share one sample of origin, sequenced in a study of blood T cell repertoires in COVID-19. Data came from immunoSEQ multiplex PCR; TCRdb stores just in-frame clones and leaves some out. The table records about 98,000 clones, 91% of them present only once. The specimen sequenced was peripheral blood. The receptor set was obtained from a man between 18 and 35 years old with acute or convalescent COVID-19.

The chain is built from TRBV20-1 and TRBJ1-5; D not certain. V was clipped by 7 bases and J by 6 bases, with 10 bases between them. Germline V lookup: CDR1 DFQATT, CDR2 SNEGSKA (reference sequence). The CDR3 runs 11 residues. The CDR3, as DNA: TGCAGTGTTAAGCTTGGTCAGCCCCAGCATTTT. Its protein is CSVKLGQPQHF.

The V and J genes are TRBV5-1 and TRBJ1-1; the D is unclear. CDR3 length: 14 residues. CDR1 SGHRS and CDR2 YFSETQ come from the germline V gene. V lost 4 bases and J lost 1, with 11 bases in between. The CDR3 sequence: CASSPGAPNTEAFF. The CDR3 nucleotides are TGCGCCAGCAGCCCCGGAGCGCCGAACACTGAAGCTTTCTTT.

The chain employs TRBV30 and TRBJ2-3; D is unresolved. The CDR3 loop spans 10 amino acids. Between the trimmed V and J ends, which lost 8 bases and 3 bases, there was a span of 6 bases. The germline V gene has CDR1 GTSNPN and CDR2 SVGIG (reference sequence). The CDR3 region has the DNA TGTGCCATTAATACAGATACGCAGTATTTT. Protein sequence: CAINTDTQYF.

The chain joins TRBV7-6 to TRBJ2-7; D perhaps matches TRBD2 (5 bases). CDR3 length equals 17 residues. The germline gives CDR1 SGHVS, CDR2 FNYEAQ. V was trimmed by 2 bases and J by 0 bases, leaving 17 bases between them. The CDR3 sequence: CASSLSPGPTSSYEQYF. Here the CDR3 DNA reads TGTGCCAGCAGCTTATCCCCGGGCCCCACTAGCTCCTACGAGCAGTACTTC.

This chain uses TRBV30 with TRBJ1-2; D might be TRBD1 (5 bases). V lost 5 bases to trimming and J lost 8 bases, with 15 bases between them. Germline assignment: CDR1 GTSNPN and CDR2 SVGIG (reference sequence). This CDR3 has 12 amino acids. The CDR3 reads CAWALTGIGYTF. DNA of the CDR3: TGTGCCTGGGCCCTCACAGGAATCGGCTACACCTTC.

The gene calls are TRBV19 and TRBJ1-5; 12 bases match TRBD1. CDR1 is LNHDA and CDR2 is SQIVND in the germline V gene (reference sequence). The V gene end was trimmed by 2 bases and the J gene end by 0 bases; junction bases not matched to a gene: 11. CDR3 length: 20 residues. This CDR3 reads CASSIKEGTGGIYSNQPQHF. The CDR3 DNA reads TGTGCCAGTAGTATAAAGGAAGGGACAGGGGGCATCTATAGCAATCAGCCCCAGCATTTT.

CDR3: CASSFGGETQYF. CDR3 DNA sequence: TGTGCCAGCAGCTTCGGGGGAGAGACCCAGTACTTC. The chain carries TRBV11-2 and TRBJ2-5, with a tentative D call TRBD2 (6 bases). The V gene's germline CDR1 is SGHAT and CDR2 FQNNGV. The CDR3 contains 12 residues. Trimming stripped 3 bases from V and 4 bases from J, with 6 bases between.

This chain connects TRBV5-1 to TRBJ1-2; D is perhaps TRBD1 (5 bases). The CDR3 covers 14 residues. Germline assignment: CDR1 SGHRS and CDR2 YFSETQ. Trimming stripped 4 bases from V and 6 bases from J, with 16 bases between. CDR3 region: CASSGGPGVDGYTF. For the CDR3, the DNA is TGCGCCAGCAGCGGGGGACCGGGAGTGGATGGCTACACCTTC.

The chain employs TRBV12-5 and TRBJ2-4; 9 nucleotides align to TRBD1. Germline CDR1 reads LGHNT; CDR2 reads FRNRAP. The CDR3 sequence is 15 residues long. The V gene end was trimmed by 5 bases and the J gene end by 5 bases; junction bases not matched to a gene: 7. The CDR3 reads CASGTGGASQNIQYF. The CDR3 DNA follows: TGTGCTAGTGGTACAGGGGGCGCAAGCCAAAACATTCAGTACTTC.

Regarding this clone: The junction and the germline gene differ at one end; a read error may be behind it. The gene calls are TRBV2 and TRBJ1-4; D perhaps matches TRBD1 (6 bases). This CDR3 contains 13 residues. Germline assignment: CDR1 SNHLY and CDR2 FYNNEI. In DNA form, the CDR3 reads TGTGCCAGCAGACGGACAGTTGGAGGAACTGATTCATTT. Its protein is CASRRTVGGTDSF.

V is TRBV20-1 and J is TRBJ1-1; no firm D call. Trimming left V 0 bases short and J 10 bases short, with 9 bases between. CDR1 and CDR2 (germline): DFQATT, SNEGSKA (reference sequence). This CDR3 contains 11 residues. In DNA form, the CDR3 reads TGCAGTGCTAGAGATCCCCCTAGAGCTTTCTTT. Translation gives CSARDPPRAFF.

V is TRBV9 and J is TRBJ1-2; 7 bases are shared with TRBD1. Germline V lookup: CDR1 SGDLS, CDR2 YYNGEE. The CDR3 extends over 17 amino acids. V shed 2 bases, J shed 0 bases, and the junction held 10 bases outside the gene matches. In nucleotides, the CDR3 is TGTGCCAGCAGCGTGGGATTCAAGGGGGCGCCTAACTATGGCTACACCTTC. Encoded protein: CASSVGFKGAPNYGYTF.

The chain joins TRBV6-5 to TRBJ1-5; TRBD1 is a possible D gene (5 bases). CDR3 length: 14 amino acids. Trimming removed 7 bases at V and 2 bases at J, with 12 bases between. CDR1 and CDR2 from the germline V gene are MNHEY and SVGAGI. CDR3 in amino acids: CASNQGMGNQPQHF. CDR3 in DNA: TGTGCCAGCAACCAGGGAATGGGCAATCAGCCCCAGCATTTT.

The rearrangement links TRBV5-1 to TRBJ2-7; perhaps TRBD1 as D (6 bases). CDR1 SGHRS and CDR2 YFSETQ come from the germline V gene. V gave up 3 bases and J gave up 0 bases, with 13 bases separating them. This CDR3 is built from 15 residues. CDR3 sequence reads: CASSSGQLSSYEQYF. The CDR3, as DNA: TGCGCCAGCAGCTCTGGACAGCTAAGCTCCTACGAGCAGTACTTC.

This clone was observed once. CDR3 amino acids: CAWSVSGPQHF. The DNA of the CDR3 is TGTGCCTGGAGCGTGTCAGGGCCCCAGCATTTT. The chain has TRBV30 and TRBJ1-5; no clear D. V was clipped by 3 bases and J by 9 bases, with 9 bases between them. The CDR3 covers 11 residues. Germline lookup yields CDR1 GTSNPN and CDR2 SVGIG (reference sequence).

J is TRBJ2-7 and V is TRBV27, with 9 bases lining up with TRBD1. Germline CDR1 is MNHEY and CDR2 is SMNVEV (reference sequence). The CDR3 length is 15 residues. Losses at the gene ends were 5 bases for V and 1 base for J; bases not matched to a gene: 6. CDR3 residues: CASSIRTGESYEQYF. CDR3 nucleotides: TGTGCCAGCAGTATACGGACAGGGGAATCCTACGAGCAGTACTTC.

The chain joins TRBV19 to TRBJ2-3, with 8 bases that match TRBD1. This CDR3 contains 15 residues. Germline CDR1 LNHDA, CDR2 SQIVND (reference sequence). The V and J ends lost 3 bases and 5 bases, in that order; junction bases with no gene match: 7. CDR3 DNA sequence: TGTGCCAGTAGTATCTTGGACAGGGATGGAGATACGCAGTATTTT. Its translation is CASSILDRDGDTQYF.

The chain employs TRBV7-8 and TRBJ1-6; D may be TRBD1 (6 bases). The length of the CDR3 is 14 residues. The V gene's germline CDR1 is SGHVS and CDR2 FQNEAQ. V gave up 6 bases and J gave up 6 bases, with 12 bases separating them. The chain's CDR3 is CASRRTASNSPLHF. CDR3 in DNA: TGTGCCAGCAGAAGGACAGCTTCTAATTCACCCCTCCACTTT.

This clone occurred a few times. The chain combines TRBV11-3 with TRBJ1-6, with D perhaps TRBD1 (5 bases). The V end was cut by 5 bases, the J end by 7 bases, with 9 bases between. Germline V gives CDR1 SGHNT, CDR2 YENEEA. This CDR3 contains 13 residues. CDR3 bases: TGTGCCAGCAGCACAGGTCCCAATTCACCCCTCCACTTT. The encoded protein is CASSTGPNSPLHF.

This chain uses TRBV10-3 with TRBJ1-5; 10 bases agree with TRBD1. This CDR3 spans 14 amino acids. Germline lookup yields CDR1 ENHRY and CDR2 SYGVKD. The V gene end was trimmed by 7 bases and the J gene end by 5 bases; junction bases not matched to a gene: 5. DNA for the CDR3: TGTGCCATCAAGGGGACAGGGGCCGATCAGCCCCAGCATTTT. Its protein is CAIKGTGADQPQHF.

The chain carries TRBV5-4 and TRBJ1-1, with 7 bases fitting TRBD1. The CDR3 spans 14 residues. Trimming at V came to 4 bases and at J to 0 bases, leaving 3 bases not matched to a gene. Germline CDR1 SGHNT, CDR2 YYREEE (reference sequence). The CDR3 protein is CASSVGTVNTEAFF. CDR3 bases: TGTGCCAGCAGCGTAGGGACAGTGAACACTGAAGCTTTCTTT.

V gene TRBV7-2 combines with J gene TRBJ2-1; TRBD1 is a possible D gene (6 bases). The germline V gene encodes CDR1 SGHTA and CDR2 FQGNSA. This CDR3 region has 16 residues. V was trimmed by 1 base and J by 1 base, leaving 11 bases between them. CDR3 coding DNA: TGTGCCAGCAGCTTAGATAGGGGGAGATCCTACAATGAGCAGTTCTTC. This encodes CASSLDRGRSYNEQFF. Together with reference TRBV7-2 and TRBJ2-1, the CDR3 gives the full variable domain: GAGVSQSPSNKVTEKGKDVELRCDPISGHTALYWYRQSLGQGLEFLIYFQGNSAPDKSGLPSDRFSAERTGGSVSTLTIQRTQQEDSAVYLCASSLDRGRSYNEQFFGPGTRLTVL.